The 10 T cell receptor beta chains given below trace back to one sample, sequenced in a study of blood T cell repertoires in COVID-19. The method was immunoSEQ multiplex PCR; TCRdb's version includes in-frame clones alone and lacks a portion of them. Found here are about 180,000 clones, about four fifths of them singletons; the top ten hold roughly 6.8%. Sequenced: peripheral blood. The receptors here all came from a man aged 65 to 79 with active or convalescent COVID-19.

The chain employs TRBV19 and TRBJ2-3; 14 bases line up with TRBD2. The CDR3 contains 14 residues. Germline values: CDR1 LNHDA, CDR2 SQIVND (reference sequence). Trimming took 8 bases from V and 7 from J; bases not matched to a gene: 5. The CDR3 DNA is TGTGCCAGTCGGACTAGCGGGGGGAGAAATACGCAGTATTTT. Its protein product is CASRTSGGRNTQYF.

The rearrangement links TRBV6-5 to TRBJ2-5; D possibly corresponds to TRBD1 (5 bases). This CDR3 is built from 14 residues. V was pared by 2 bases and J by 1 base, with 8 bases between. Germline values: CDR1 MNHEY, CDR2 SVGAGI. The CDR3 sequence is CASSYQTAQETQYF. The CDR3 DNA reads TGTGCCAGCAGTTACCAGACAGCCCAAGAGACCCAGTACTTC.

V and J are TRBV5-4 and TRBJ1-2, with D tentatively TRBD1 (6 bases). Trimming stripped 0 bases from V and 0 bases from J, with 6 bases between. The germline gives CDR1 SGHNT, CDR2 YYREEE (reference sequence). This CDR3 is built from 14 residues. The CDR3 DNA reads TGTGCCAGCAGCTTGGCAGGGGCTAACTATGGCTACACCTTC. Protein sequence: CASSLAGANYGYTF.

The V and J genes are TRBV4-3 and TRBJ2-3; no definite D call. CDR1 is LGHNA and CDR2 is YSLEER in the germline V gene. V lost 4 bases and J 1 base, leaving 12 bases between the germline ends. The CDR3 is 15 amino acids. The CDR3 DNA reads as TGCGCCAGCAGCCCCGCTACCGCCGGCACAGATACGCAGTATTTT. This encodes CASSPATAGTDTQYF.

This rearrangement joins TRBV11-2 to TRBJ2-7; TRBD2 matches at 8 bases. The CDR3 totals 15 residues. The V gene end was trimmed by 4 bases and the J gene end by 2 bases; junction bases not matched to a gene: 7. CDR1 SGHAT and CDR2 FQNNGV come from the germline V gene. CDR3 sequence: CASSSGGVGPYEQYF. CDR3 in DNA: TGTGCCAGCAGCTCGGGGGGGGTGGGCCCCTACGAGCAGTACTTC.

This clone was observed a few times. V usage is TRBV3-1 (or the pseudogene TRBV3-2) and J usage is TRBJ2-5, with TRBD1 as a possible D gene (6 bases). Trimming took off 4 bases at V and 4 bases at J, with 16 bases between the two ends. This CDR3 has 15 amino acids. Germline V lookup: CDR1 LGHDT, CDR2 YNNKEL (reference sequence). The CDR3 region is CASSPRTEIRETQYF. In DNA, the CDR3 is TGTGCCAGCAGCCCCCGGACAGAAATCAGAGAGACCCAGTACTTC.

J is TRBJ2-2 and V is TRBV12-3 or TRBV12-4; perhaps TRBD2 as D (5 bases). Between the trimmed V and J ends, which lost 7 bases and 4 bases, there was a span of 10 bases. The CDR3 totals 13 residues. The CDR3 loop reads CASIKDSTGELFF. DNA for the CDR3: TGTGCCAGCATAAAGGACTCCACCGGGGAGCTGTTTTTT.

This chain uses TRBV10-2 with TRBJ2-7; a possible D gene is TRBD1 (5 bases). CDR1 is WSHSY and CDR2 is SAAADI in the germline V gene. V shed 5 bases and J shed 5 bases, with 25 bases lying between them. This CDR3 is built from 17 residues. In DNA form, the CDR3 reads TGCGCCAGCAGTTTTCCGACGCAGGGTTGGATAAAGGACGAGCAGTACTTC. Translating it yields CASSFPTQGWIKDEQYF.

The rearrangement uses TRBV6-1 and TRBJ2-1; TRBD2 is a possible D gene (6 bases). Trimming cost V 4 bases and J 3 bases, with 16 bases left between them. CDR1 is MNHNS, CDR2 SASEGT, per germline. This CDR3 contains 16 residues. The CDR3 region is CASSGHRAGSYNEQFF. The DNA of the CDR3 is TGTGCCAGCAGTGGCCATCGGGCGGGAAGCTACAATGAGCAGTTCTTC.

This clone was seen a handful of times. The same CDR3 can be traced to other DNA sequences in this sample. The J gene is TRBJ2-1, the V gene TRBV2; D unresolved. The V gene's germline CDR1 is SNHLY and CDR2 FYNNEI. V was trimmed by 3 bases and J by 4 bases, leaving 4 bases between them. CDR3 length equals 12 residues. CDR3 DNA: TGTGCCAGCAGTGACAGTTACAATGAGCAGTTCTTC. This sequence encodes CASSDSYNEQFF.